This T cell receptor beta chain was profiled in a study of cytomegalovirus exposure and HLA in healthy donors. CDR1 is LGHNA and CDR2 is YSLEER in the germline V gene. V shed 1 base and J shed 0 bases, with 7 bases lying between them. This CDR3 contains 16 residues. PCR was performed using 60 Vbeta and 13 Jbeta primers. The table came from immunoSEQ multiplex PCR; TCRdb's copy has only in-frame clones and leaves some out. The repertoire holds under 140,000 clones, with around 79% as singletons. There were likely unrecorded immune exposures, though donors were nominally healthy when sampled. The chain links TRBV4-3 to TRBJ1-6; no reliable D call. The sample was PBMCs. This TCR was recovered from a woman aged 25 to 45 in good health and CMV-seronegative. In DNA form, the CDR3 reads TGCGCCAGCAGCCAAGGGTACGGCTCCTATAATTCACCCCTCCACTTT. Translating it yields CASSQGYGSYNSPLHF.